This section outlines one TCR beta chain sequence together with its context. Its specificity is not known. TCRdb recomputed calls from the 5' RACE reads with MiXCR, one row per CDR3 protein. In the table there are 500,000 to 600,000 distinct CDR3 sequences, 20% to 25% of which are singletons. This specimen comes from a study of identical twins. Trimming shortened V by 4 bases and J by 2 bases, and 12 bases separated the two germline ends. The CDR3 spans 14 residues. The germline V gene has CDR1 LNHDA and CDR2 SQIVND (reference sequence). Study results and limitations: It was out-of-frame TCR alpha sharing in monozygotic twins that models underestimated.

This sample also belongs to another study, concerning T cells expressing NK-cell markers.

The receptor's source is a woman between 18 and 29 years old in good health. The chain is built from TRBV19 and TRBJ2-7; D is ambiguous. The sequenced sample consisted of CD4+ T cells sorted from blood. CDR3 in DNA: TGTGCCAGTAGTACCCGCTACCCCGCCTACGAGCAGTACTTC. This translates into CASSTRYPAYEQYF.